This TCR beta chain was identified in a study of post-analysis software for immune sequencing data. Whole-study findings and limits: Relative to controls, patients had several TRBV segments at higher frequency, with TRBV5-6, TRBV5-1 and TRBV20-1 among these. For normalized Chao1 diversity, multiple sclerosis patients scored significantly lower than controls did.

Between the trimmed V and J ends, which lost 3 bases and 4 bases, there was a span of 9 bases. The V gene's germline CDR1 is SEHNR and CDR2 FQNEAQ (reference sequence). The CDR3 contains 13 residues. This clonotype showed up just a few times. Its specificity is not known. Included in the TCR beta cDNA libraries were unique molecular identifiers. TCRdb re-derived calls from the PCR reads in MiXCR, one entry per CDR3 protein. Here the sample spans roughly 400,000 distinct CDR3 sequences, 30% to 45% being singletons. The chain is built from TRBV7-9 and TRBJ2-5; D unresolved. What was sequenced was blood. The receptor was isolated from a girl aged 2-10 years with multiple sclerosis. CDR3 DNA: TGTGCCAGCAGCTTTCCCCATAGAGAGACCCAGTACTTC. This translates into CASSFPHRETQYF.